A single sample gave rise to the 9 T cell receptor beta chains below, sequenced in a study of blood T cell repertoires in COVID-19 (dated by TCRdb to the early 2020s). The library was generated by the immunoSEQ multiplex PCR assay. The table was pulled from immuneACCESS by TCRdb, which kept in-frame rearrangements only. Such tables lose some clones; where checked, under half of the loss comes from unresolved V genes, and the rest has no known cause. This sample gives about 120,000 clones in total; approximately 90% of them show up just once. In total, the top ten clones hold around 30% of the sample. Material: peripheral blood. The receptors come from a man in his 70s with active or convalescent COVID-19.

The chain employs TRBV4-1 and TRBJ2-6; TRBD1 agrees at 8 bases. J lost 2 bases, V lost 1 base, and 7 bases had no gene match. Looked up from germline, CDR1 is MGHRA and CDR2 is YSYEKL. This CDR3 comprises 18 residues. This chain's CDR3 is CASSQGGRGRTGANVLTF. CDR3 DNA sequence: TGCGCCAGCAGCCAAGGCGGCAGGGGGCGCACTGGGGCCAACGTCCTGACTTTC.

The chain links TRBV2 to TRBJ1-2; D remains unclear. Trimming shortened V by 3 bases and J by 8 bases, and 10 bases separated the two germline ends. Germline CDR1 reads SNHLY; CDR2 reads FYNNEI. The CDR3 length is 12 residues. The CDR3 region is CASSDQAGGYTF. CDR3 in DNA: TGTGCCAGCAGTGACCAGGCGGGAGGCTACACCTTC.

The V gene is TRBV2, the J gene TRBJ2-7, with 10 bases that match TRBD2. Germline V gene sequence: CDR1 SNHLY, CDR2 FYNNEI. After removal of 7 bases from V and 2 bases from J, the junction contained 11 bases not matched to a gene. The CDR3 consists of 16 residues. This chain's CDR3 is CASIPKTSGLAYEQYF. The CDR3 bases are TGTGCCAGCATACCGAAGACTAGCGGGCTAGCCTACGAGCAGTACTTC.

This chain links TRBV10-3 with TRBJ1-1, with 7 bases aligning to TRBD1. The CDR3 extends over 16 amino acids. The V gene end was trimmed by 3 bases and the J gene end by 1 base; junction bases not matched to a gene: 8. Germline loops: CDR1 ENHRY, CDR2 SYGVKD. This CDR3 is CAISELTTGQNTEAFF. The CDR3, as DNA: TGTGCCATCAGTGAACTAACGACAGGGCAGAACACTGAAGCTTTCTTT.

The chain couples TRBV10-3 to TRBJ1-2; 7 nucleotides align to TRBD1. CDR1 and CDR2 from the germline V gene are ENHRY and SYGVKD. Trimming removed 5 bases from V and 8 bases from J; junction bases left unmatched: 8. CDR3 length equals 13 residues. The DNA of the CDR3 is TGTGCCATCAGTAATGACAGGGTGAGCGGCTACACCTTC. It specifies CAISNDRVSGYTF.

The DNA of the CDR3 is TGTGCCAGCAGCGTAGCTACTAGCGGGGGGGAGTTCTTC. This sequence encodes CASSVATSGGEFF. J is TRBJ2-1 and V is TRBV9; 13 nucleotides agree with TRBD2. The V and J ends lost 0 bases and 14 bases, in that order; junction bases with no gene match: 2. The germline V gene has CDR1 SGDLS and CDR2 YYNGEE. This CDR3 has 13 residues.

The rearrangement joins TRBV5-1 to TRBJ2-2, with D perhaps matching TRBD2 (5 bases). Trimming took 2 bases from V and 4 from J, leaving 9 bases between them. The CDR3 loop spans 14 amino acids. The germline V gene has CDR1 SGHRS and CDR2 YFSETQ. In DNA, the CDR3 is TGCGCCAGCAGCTTACTAGATAGCACCGGGGAGCTGTTTTTT. Translated, it gives CASSLLDSTGELFF.

The gene calls are TRBV3-1 (or the pseudogene TRBV3-2) and TRBJ2-7; the match to TRBD1 covers 7 bases. Germline trimming cut 5 bases from V and 0 bases from J; bases unmatched to any gene: 4. Germline-derived CDR1 and CDR2 are LGHDT and YNNKEL (reference sequence). The CDR3 contains 14 residues. CDR3 sequence (DNA): TGTGCCAGCAGCGGACAGGCTTTCTCCTACGAGCAGTACTTC. Its protein is CASSGQAFSYEQYF.

This clone was seen just once. The rearrangement links TRBV2 to TRBJ1-3; D perhaps matches TRBD1 (5 bases). The V gene's germline CDR1 is SNHLY and CDR2 FYNNEI. The CDR3 totals 14 residues. The V end was cut by 6 bases, the J end by 1 base, with 10 bases between. CDR3 sequence (DNA): TGTGCCAGCAGAGGAGGGGTATCTGGAAACACCATATATTTT. Translation: CASRGGVSGNTIYF.